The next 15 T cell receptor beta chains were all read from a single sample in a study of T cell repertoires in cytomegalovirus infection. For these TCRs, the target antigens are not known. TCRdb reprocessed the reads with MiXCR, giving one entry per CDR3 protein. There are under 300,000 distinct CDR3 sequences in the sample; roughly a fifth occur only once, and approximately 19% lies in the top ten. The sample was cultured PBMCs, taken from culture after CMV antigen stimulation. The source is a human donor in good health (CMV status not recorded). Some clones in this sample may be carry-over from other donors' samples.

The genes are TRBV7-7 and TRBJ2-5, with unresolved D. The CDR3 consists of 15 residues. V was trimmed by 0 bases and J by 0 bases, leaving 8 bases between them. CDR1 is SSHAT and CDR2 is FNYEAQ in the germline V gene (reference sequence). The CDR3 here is CASSLAPGDQETQYF. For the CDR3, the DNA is TGTGCCAGCAGCTTAGCCCCTGGAGACCAAGAGACCCAGTACTTC.

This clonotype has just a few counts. CDR3 DNA: TGTGCCAGCAGCTCGGGAAGCACTGAAAAACTGTTTTTT. It encodes CASSSGSTEKLFF. The chain couples TRBV11-1 to TRBJ1-4; no clear D. V shed 4 bases and J shed 7 bases, with 10 bases lying between them. There are 13 residues in the CDR3. CDR1 is SGHAT, CDR2 FQDESV, per germline (reference sequence).

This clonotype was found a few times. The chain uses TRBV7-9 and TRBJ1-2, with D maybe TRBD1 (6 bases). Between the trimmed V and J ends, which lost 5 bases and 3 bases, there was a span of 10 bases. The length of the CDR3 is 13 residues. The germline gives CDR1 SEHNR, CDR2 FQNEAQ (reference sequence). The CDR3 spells CASSPDSDYGYTF. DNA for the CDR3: TGTGCCAGCAGCCCGGACAGTGACTATGGCTACACCTTC.

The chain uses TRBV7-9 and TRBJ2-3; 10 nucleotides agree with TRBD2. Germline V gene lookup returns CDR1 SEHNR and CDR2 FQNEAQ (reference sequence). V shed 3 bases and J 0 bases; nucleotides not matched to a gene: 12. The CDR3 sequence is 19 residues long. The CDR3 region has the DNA TGTGCCAGCAGCTTGTTAAAGTTACTAGCGGGAACTAGCACAGATACGCAGTATTTT. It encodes CASSLLKLLAGTSTDTQYF. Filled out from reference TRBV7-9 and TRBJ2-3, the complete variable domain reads DTGVSQNPRHKITKRGQNVTFRCDPISEHNRLYWYRQTLGQGPEFLTYFQNEAQLEKSRLLSDRFSAERPKGSFSTLEIQRTEQGDSAMYLCASSLLKLLAGTSTDTQYFGPGTRLTVL.

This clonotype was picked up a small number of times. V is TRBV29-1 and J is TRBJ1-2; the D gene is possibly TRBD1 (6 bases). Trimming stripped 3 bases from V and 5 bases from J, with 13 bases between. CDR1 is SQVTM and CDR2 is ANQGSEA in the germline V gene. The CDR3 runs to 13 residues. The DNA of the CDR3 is TGCAGCGTTGATCCAGGGGACGGTTATGGCTACACCTTC. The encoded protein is CSVDPGDGYGYTF.

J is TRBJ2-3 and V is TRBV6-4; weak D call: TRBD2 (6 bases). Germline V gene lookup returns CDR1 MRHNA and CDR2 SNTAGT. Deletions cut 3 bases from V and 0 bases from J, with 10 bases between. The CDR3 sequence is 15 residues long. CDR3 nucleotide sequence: TGTGCCAGCAGTGAAGGGAGCGGGAGCACAGATACGCAGTATTTT. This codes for CASSEGSGSTDTQYF.

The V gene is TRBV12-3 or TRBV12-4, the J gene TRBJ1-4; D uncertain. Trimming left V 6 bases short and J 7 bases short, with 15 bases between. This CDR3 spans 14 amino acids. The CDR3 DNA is TGTGCCAGCAGCCCCGGACTATCCAGTGAAAAACTGTTTTTT. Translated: CASSPGLSSEKLFF.

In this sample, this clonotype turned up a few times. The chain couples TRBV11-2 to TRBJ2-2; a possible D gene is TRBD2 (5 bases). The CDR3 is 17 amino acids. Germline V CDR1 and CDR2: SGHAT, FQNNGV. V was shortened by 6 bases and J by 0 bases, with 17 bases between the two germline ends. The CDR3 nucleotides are TGTGCCAGCAGACCCTTTTTGCGGGTACCGAACACCGGGGAGCTGTTTTTT. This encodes CASRPFLRVPNTGELFF.

CDR3 region: CATSDGLTGELFF. Here the CDR3 DNA reads TGTGCCACCAGTGATGGACTCACCGGGGAGCTGTTTTTT. The genes are TRBV24-1 and TRBJ2-2; weak D call: TRBD2 (5 bases). Germline CDR1 is KGHDR and CDR2 is SFDVKD. The CDR3 sequence is 13 residues long. V was pared by 3 bases and J by 4 bases, with 5 bases between.

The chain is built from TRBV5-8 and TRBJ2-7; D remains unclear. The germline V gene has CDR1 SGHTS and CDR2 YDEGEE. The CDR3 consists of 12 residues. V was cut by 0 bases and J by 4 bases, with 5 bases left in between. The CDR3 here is CASSLVAYEQYV. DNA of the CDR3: TGTGCCAGCAGCTTGGTGGCTTACGAGCAGTACGTC.

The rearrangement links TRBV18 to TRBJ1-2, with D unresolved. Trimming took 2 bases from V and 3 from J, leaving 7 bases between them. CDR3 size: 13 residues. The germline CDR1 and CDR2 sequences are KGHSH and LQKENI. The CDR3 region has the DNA TGTGCCAGCTCACCAGAGGGCTACTATGGCTACACCTTC. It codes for CASSPEGYYGYTF.

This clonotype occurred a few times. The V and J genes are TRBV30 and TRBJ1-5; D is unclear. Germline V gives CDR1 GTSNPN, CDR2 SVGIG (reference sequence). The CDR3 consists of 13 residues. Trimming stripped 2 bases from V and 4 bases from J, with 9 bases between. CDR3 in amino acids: CAWSSGLNQPQHF. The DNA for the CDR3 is TGTGCCTGGAGTTCGGGCCTAAATCAGCCCCAGCATTTT. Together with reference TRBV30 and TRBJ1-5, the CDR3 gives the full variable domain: SQTIHQWPATLVQPVGSPLSLECTVEGTSNPNLYWYRQAAGRGLQLLFYSVGIGQISSEVPQNLSASRPQDRQFILSSKKLLLSDSGFYLCAWSSGLNQPQHFGDGTRLSIL.

As DNA, the CDR3 is TGTGCCAGCAGCCCACAGCCGACTAGCGGGAGTGGGGAGCAGTACTTC. It specifies CASSPQPTSGSGEQYF. V is TRBV7-3 and J is TRBJ2-7; 12 positions match TRBD2. The germline CDR1 and CDR2 sequences are SGHTA and FQGTGA. The CDR3 sequence is 16 residues long. The J segment lost 7 bases and the V segment lost 5 bases, leaving 12 bases of the junction unmatched.

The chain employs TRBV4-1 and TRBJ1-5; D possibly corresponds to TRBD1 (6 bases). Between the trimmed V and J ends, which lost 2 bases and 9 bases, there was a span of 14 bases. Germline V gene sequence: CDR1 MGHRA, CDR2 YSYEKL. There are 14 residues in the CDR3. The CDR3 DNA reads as TGCGCCAGCAGCCAAAACAGGGCCGTCGGGCCCCAGCATTTT. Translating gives CASSQNRAVGPQHF.

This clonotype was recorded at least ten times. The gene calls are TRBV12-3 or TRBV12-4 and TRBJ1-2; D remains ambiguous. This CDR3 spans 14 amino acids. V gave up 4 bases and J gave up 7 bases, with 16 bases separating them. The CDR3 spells CASSSVPRSGGYTF. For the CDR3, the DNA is TGTGCCAGCAGTTCCGTCCCTCGTTCGGGTGGCTACACCTTC.